This T cell receptor (beta chain) was found in a study of T cell responses to AZD1222 COVID-19 vaccine. Study-level findings and limits: Spike-specific TCR breadth and depth went up after people got two AZD1222 doses.

Clones were sequenced by immunoSEQ multiplex PCR, and TCRdb holds only the in-frame ones, with some missing. The sample carries 130,000 to 150,000 clones, around 86% recorded once. This clone was picked up one time. The antigen remains undetermined. The TCR was taken from an adult in good health. The sample in question was peripheral blood, obtained on day 0 of MenACWY control vaccination.

The CDR3 here is CASSPGGARSPLHF. DNA of the CDR3: TGTGCCAGCAGCCCAGGGGGCGCACGGTCACCCCTCCACTTT. The J gene is TRBJ1-6, the V gene TRBV7-2; 8 positions match TRBD1. The CDR3 consists of 14 residues. J was trimmed by 10 bases and V by 5 bases; bases with no gene match: 7. The germline gives CDR1 SGHTA, CDR2 FQGNSA. The complete variable domain, with remaining parts taken from reference TRBV7-2 and TRBJ1-6, reads GAGVSQSPSNKVTEKGKDVELRCDPISGHTALYWYRQSLGQGLEFLIYFQGNSAPDKSGLPSDRFSAERTGGSVSTLTIQRTQQEDSAVYLCASSPGGARSPLHFGNGTRLTVT.